This is a list of T cell receptor beta chains from one sample in a study of cytomegalovirus exposure and HLA in healthy donors. TCRdb keeps only in-frame clones here, not all; method: immunoSEQ multiplex PCR. The table has approximately 150,000 clones, under 90% seen once; the top ten hold about 2.6%. The specimen was PBMCs. Receptors were obtained from a boy aged 2 to 10 in good health and CMV-seronegative. The conserved cysteine and the conserved F or W are not part of the CDR3 here. D genes are given only for firm matches.

>TRBV29-1|NA|TRBJ2-2
SVRSGHLVTGELF
>TRBV28|NA|TRBJ1-4
ASSGPAGTNEKLF
>TRBV11-3|TRBD2|TRBJ2-1
ASAREGPNEQF
>TRBV7-9|NA|TRBJ1-4
ASSLGGTTNEKLF
>TRBV2|NA|TRBJ2-7
ASRDFYEQY
>TRBV28|NA|TRBJ1-3
ASRIRVEGNTIY
>TRBV29-1|NA|TRBJ1-1
SVGPGYTEAF
>TRBV5-5|TRBD1|TRBJ2-1
ASSPGTAYNEQF
>TRBV7-2|NA|TRBJ2-5
ASSLERGETQY
>TRBV4-2|TRBD2|TRBJ2-2
ASSPGLAGGPGAGELF
>TRBV2|TRBD1|TRBJ2-1
ASFRTAGTANEQF
>TRBV5-4|TRBD2|TRBJ2-7
ASSPSGSWYEQY
>TRBV18|TRBD1|TRBJ2-5
ASSPGTGDETQY
>TRBV6-4|TRBD2|TRBJ2-3
ASRGGSTDTQY
>TRBV6-6|TRBD2|TRBJ2-1
ASSYGGGRDNEQF
>TRBV5-1|NA|TRBJ2-5
ASRLGASTRETQY
>TRBV18|TRBD1|TRBJ2-2
ASSPRTGVNTGELF
>TRBV27|NA|TRBJ2-1
AVESERNNEQF
>TRBV10-3|TRBD1|TRBJ1-6
AISEPRTGQEPT
>TRBV7-3|TRBD2|TRBJ2-7
ASSLSSGPAYEQY
>TRBV7-9|TRBD2|TRBJ2-3
ASKPRWTTGGSTDTQY
>TRBV11-2|NA|TRBJ1-1
ASSHDSSAF
>TRBV5-1|TRBD1|TRBJ1-1
ASSSPGQGLLNTEAF
>TRBV7-9|NA|TRBJ1-2
ASGVPGHQNYGYT
>TRBV11-2|NA|TRBJ2-7
ASSVGPGHNYEQY
>TRBV5-8|TRBD1|TRBJ1-4
ASSTGQAPYEKLF
>TRBV5-1|NA|TRBJ1-2
ASSLEGRRGYT
>TRBV6-1|NA|TRBJ1-6
ASSDRDNDSPLH
>TRBV27|NA|TRBJ1-2
ASSPQTGDYGYT
>TRBV28|TRBD1|TRBJ1-1
ASSSTGAGNTEAF
>TRBV27|NA|TRBJ1-6
ASSLQRINSPLH
>TRBV28|TRBD1|TRBJ2-1
ASSLDRVKSYNEQF
>TRBV9|TRBD2|TRBJ2-7
ASSVGLRGGRSSYEQY
>TRBV13|TRBD1|TRBJ1-1
ASSFWLDRDAF
>TRBV4-1|TRBD1|TRBJ1-2
ASSRDRMKDGYT
>TRBV10-1|TRBD2|TRBJ2-3
ASSTSGSQGTDTQY
>TRBV6-6|TRBD1|TRBJ1-4
ASSYLAGGTNEKLF
>TRBV5-1|TRBD1|TRBJ2-3
ASSLDRGPWDTQY
>TRBV9|NA|TRBJ2-5
ASSVGWGGETQY
>TRBV6-1|NA|TRBJ2-6
ASSDQGQSGANVLT
>TRBV7-2|TRBD1|TRBJ1-1
ASSSDRARLGEAF
>TRBV9|TRBD1|TRBJ1-6
ASSDDRVRAYNSPLH
>TRBV5-6|TRBD2|TRBJ2-2
ASSLRTSGRKDTGELF
>TRBV18|NA|TRBJ2-5
ASSQNGGHQETQY
>TRBV5-1|TRBD2|TRBJ2-1
ASRGLAGGNEQF
>TRBV19|NA|TRBJ2-6
ASSIVPGAGANVLT
>TRBV7-2|TRBD2|TRBJ2-5
ASSRSGVQETQY
>TRBV7-9|TRBD1|TRBJ2-7
ASSAGTGGYFYEQY
>TRBV27|NA|TRBJ2-7
ASSLGQSYEQY
>TRBV7-9|TRBD2|TRBJ2-7
SSSPRASGRNEQY
>TRBV4-3|TRBD2|TRBJ2-5
ASSRSGSAETQY
>TRBV7-7|TRBD1|TRBJ2-7
ASSLGTGYYEQY
>TRBV27|TRBD1|TRBJ1-2
ASRGQGNLNYGYT
>TRBV5-1|TRBD1|TRBJ2-5
ASSSRGILETQY
>TRBV5-1|TRBD2|TRBJ2-2
ASSFPSGRAAGELF
>TRBV5-8|TRBD1|TRBJ2-5
ASGEGQGHRETQY
>TRBV6-5|NA|TRBJ2-7
ASSYGTHYEQY
>TRBV7-9|NA|TRBJ2-7
SSRSRGAAYEQY
>TRBV9|NA|TRBJ2-5
ASSVGARDRKETQY